The rows below give T cell receptor beta chains drawn from one sample of a study of shared clonotypes between healthy human individuals. Clones were sequenced by immunoSEQ multiplex PCR, and TCRdb holds only the in-frame ones, with some missing. The table lists approximately 980,000 clones, roughly 72% of them singletons. Sequencing was performed on memory CD4+ T cells sorted from blood. Receptor source: a man younger than 35 in good health. CDR3s include the opening cysteine and the closing phenylalanine or tryptophan. Fields, in order: clone size, V gene, J gene, CDR3 protein. Clone size is given for some rows only: seen once, a few or many times, or a class if the clone is expanded.

size: -; V: TRBV11-2; J: TRBJ2-1; CDR3: CASSLNRGEQFF
size: -; V: TRBV6-5; J: TRBJ1-2; CDR3: CASSTLSGGGYTF
size: once; V: TRBV7-8; J: TRBJ2-2; CDR3: CASSFLGTGELFF
size: -; V: TRBV5-3; J: TRBJ1-6; CDR3: CARSLRPRNSPLHF
size: -; V: TRBV30; J: TRBJ1-2; CDR3: CACMKISYGYTF
size: few; V: TRBV7-9; J: TRBJ2-5; CDR3: CASSLLAGGETQYF
size: -; V: TRBV5-6; J: TRBJ1-6; CDR3: CASRFGRGNSPLHF
size: many; V: TRBV5-1; J: TRBJ2-1; CDR3: CASSFGTGVGEQFF
size: -; V: TRBV25-1; J: TRBJ2-5; CDR3: CASSEPGTEETQYF
size: once; V: TRBV19; J: TRBJ1-1; CDR3: CASRQGWDTEAFF
size: few; V: TRBV7-9; J: TRBJ1-2; CDR3: CASGPENSYGYTF
size: -; V: TRBV10-3; J: TRBJ1-5; CDR3: CAIRSGALGQPQHF
size: -; V: TRBV6-6; J: TRBJ2-1; CDR3: CASSQEGGTWDNEQFF
size: -; V: TRBV2; J: TRBJ1-5; CDR3: CASRQGPDQPQHF
size: -; V: TRBV6-6; J: TRBJ1-2; CDR3: CASSYPTGGNYGYTF
size: -; V: TRBV4-3; J: TRBJ1-2; CDR3: CASSQGAGGYGYTF
size: once; V: TRBV7-3; J: TRBJ2-1; CDR3: CASSSGSGYNEQFF
size: -; V: TRBV2; J: TRBJ1-1; CDR3: CASMGWGSNTEAFF
size: -; V: TRBV6-1; J: TRBJ2-3; CDR3: CASKAGSADTQYF
size: -; V: TRBV5-1; J: TRBJ2-3; CDR3: CASSLGALAGNTDTQYF
size: once; V: TRBV7-2; J: TRBJ2-5; CDR3: CASSLRGTSGETQYF
size: few; V: TRBV7-2; J: TRBJ2-7; CDR3: CASSPSPTANEQYF
size: few; V: TRBV6-1; J: TRBJ1-1; CDR3: CASSRSLNTEAFF
size: -; V: TRBV5-6; J: TRBJ2-7; CDR3: CASSPGQGAYYEQYF
size: -; V: TRBV19; J: TRBJ2-5; CDR3: CASSKIEGETQYF
size: -; V: TRBV30; J: TRBJ2-3; CDR3: CASSRGYTDTQYF
size: -; V: TRBV10-2; J: TRBJ2-4; CDR3: CASSEGSQAKNIQYF
size: -; V: TRBV10-3; J: TRBJ2-5; CDR3: CAISESGTLETQYF
size: -; V: TRBV19; J: TRBJ1-2; CDR3: CASSIGGINYGYTF
size: few; V: TRBV30; J: TRBJ1-5; CDR3: CAWSVGGQTNQPQHF
size: few; V: TRBV5-5; J: TRBJ1-1; CDR3: CASSFTANTEAFF
size: few; V: TRBV7-9; J: TRBJ1-6; CDR3: CASSGTDSPLHF
size: -; V: TRBV5-6; J: TRBJ2-7; CDR3: CASSSNRGASYEQYF
size: -; V: TRBV5-1; J: TRBJ2-2; CDR3: CASSLGSLEGGELFF
size: -; V: TRBV5-1; J: TRBJ2-5; CDR3: CASSLTPSRGGPETQYF
size: few; V: TRBV7-2; J: TRBJ2-1; CDR3: CASSLRTGEQFF
size: -; V: TRBV5-6; J: TRBJ1-2; CDR3: CASSRIMGGYTF
size: -; V: TRBV19; J: TRBJ1-6; CDR3: CASHSGTGGSPLHF
size: -; V: TRBV18; J: TRBJ2-2; CDR3: CASRDYSNTGELFF
size: few; V: TRBV1; J: TRBJ1-1; CDR3: CTSSQHRVWGTNTEAFF
size: -; V: TRBV7-8; J: TRBJ2-7; CDR3: CASSPRALRDEQYF
size: -; V: TRBV12-5; J: TRBJ2-7; CDR3: CASGPGGIYYEQYF
size: many; V: TRBV14; J: TRBJ1-2; CDR3: CASSQDKAGYGYTF
size: few; V: TRBV9; J: TRBJ2-1; CDR3: CASSGQRRSYNEQFF
size: -; V: TRBV5-6; J: TRBJ2-5; CDR3: CASSSYRMKGGETQYF
size: -; V: TRBV5-1; J: TRBJ1-3; CDR3: CASKGDSHSGNTIYF
size: -; V: TRBV28; J: TRBJ1-3; CDR3: CASNHRSSGNTIYF
size: -; V: TRBV5-1; J: TRBJ2-5; CDR3: CASSGGTGSEAQYF
size: once; V: TRBV6-1; J: TRBJ2-1; CDR3: CASSLLIGMDNEQFF
size: -; V: TRBV7-2; J: TRBJ2-3; CDR3: CASSPTTSLLTDTQYF
size: -; V: TRBV29-1; J: TRBJ2-3; CDR3: CSVVGLAGRTDTQYF
size: -; V: TRBV7-2; J: TRBJ1-4; CDR3: CASSPSGTLNEKLFF
size: once; V: TRBV30; J: TRBJ2-1; CDR3: CAWRPRALGGEQFF
size: -; V: TRBV4-1; J: TRBJ2-1; CDR3: CASSQPRTGREQFF